The present T cell receptor (beta chain) was sequenced within a study of immune heterogeneity within non-small cell lung tumors. Study observations and caveats: Locally, T-cell clonality showed a moderate but significant correlation with tumor mutational burden measured at the same site (R about 0.34).

Template came from bulk tumor genomic DNA, at 500 to 650 ng per sample. Multiple widely separated biopsies were taken from each primary tumor at surgery. The patients were newly diagnosed with non-small cell lung cancer, had not been treated, and had curative surgery. The CDR3 totals 18 residues. The V end was cut by 7 bases, the J end by 4 bases, with 27 bases between. CDR1 SGHTA and CDR2 FQGNSA come from the germline V gene. It was with 32 V and 13 J primers that multiplex PCR amplified TCR beta CDR3. Each CDR3 protein is one row after TCRdb ran MiXCR on the multiplex PCR reads. The sample consists of just over 15,000 distinct CDR3 sequences, roughly 29% of them appearing once. Regarding this clonotype: Its target is not known.

This chain connects TRBV7-2 to TRBJ2-3; the D gene could be TRBD1 or TRBD2 (6 bases each). The source material was lung tumor tissue. This clonotype was obtained from a man aged 35 to 55 with non-small cell lung cancer. The CDR3 coding sequence is TGTGCCAGCAACCGTAGGCCGGGGGCGGGCAATCGGGCAGATACGCAGTATTTT. This translates into CASNRRPGAGNRADTQYF.